This is a list of T cell receptor beta chains from one sample in a study of cytomegalovirus exposure and HLA in healthy donors. Assay used: immunoSEQ multiplex PCR; TCRdb lists only in-frame clones, some missing. The sample comprises about 120,000 clones, 72% of which are singletons, and 3% to 4% rests with the top ten. The sequenced sample consisted of PBMCs. Receptor source: a man aged 30 to 39 in good health and CMV-seronegative. The CDR3 runs from the conserved cysteine through the conserved F or W. Fields, in order: V gene, J gene, D gene, clone size, CDR3 protein, CDR3 DNA. A D gene is named only where the DNA matches it firmly. Size is stated for part of the rows, as once, few or many counts, or as a class when the clone is expanded.

v_gene: TRBV6-5
j_gene: TRBJ2-7
d_gene: TRBD2
abundance: few
CDR3aa: CASSSSSGGSYEQYF
CDR3nt: TGTGCCAGCTCCAGTAGCAGCGGGGGCTCCTACGAGCAGTACTTC

v_gene: TRBV27
j_gene: TRBJ2-7
d_gene: TRBD1
abundance: -
CDR3aa: CASSFGQGASYEQYF
CDR3nt: TGTGCCAGCAGTTTTGGACAGGGGGCTTCCTACGAGCAGTACTTC

v_gene: TRBV5-5
j_gene: TRBJ1-2
d_gene: TRBD1
abundance: few
CDR3aa: CASSRTGGTDGYTF
CDR3nt: TGTGCCAGCAGCCGGACAGGGGGGACGGATGGCTACACCTTC

v_gene: TRBV6-5
j_gene: TRBJ2-3
d_gene: TRBD2
abundance: few
CDR3aa: CASSSGLAGDTQYF
CDR3nt: TGTGCCAGCAGTTCCGGACTAGCGGGGGATACGCAGTATTTT

v_gene: TRBV5-1
j_gene: TRBJ2-3
d_gene: -
abundance: few
CDR3aa: CASSVGSTTDTQYF
CDR3nt: TGCGCCAGCAGCGTCGGGAGTACCACAGATACGCAGTATTTT

v_gene: TRBV4-1
j_gene: TRBJ1-1
d_gene: -
abundance: few
CDR3aa: CASSQYRDSTEAFF
CDR3nt: TGCGCCAGCAGCCAATACAGGGATTCCACTGAAGCTTTCTTT

v_gene: TRBV11-2
j_gene: TRBJ2-2
d_gene: -
abundance: -
CDR3aa: CASSSNRGTGELFF
CDR3nt: TGTGCCAGCAGCTCCAACCGCGGCACCGGGGAGCTGTTTTTT

v_gene: TRBV7-2
j_gene: TRBJ2-3
d_gene: -
abundance: -
CDR3aa: CASSEQSTDTQYF
CDR3nt: TGTGCCAGCAGCGAACAAAGCACAGATACGCAGTATTTT

v_gene: TRBV13
j_gene: TRBJ2-5
d_gene: TRBD2
abundance: -
CDR3aa: CASRSYAGVETQYF
CDR3nt: TGTGCCAGCAGATCATATGCGGGGGTAGAGACCCAGTACTTC

v_gene: TRBV19
j_gene: TRBJ1-5
d_gene: TRBD1
abundance: -
CDR3aa: CASSILGGQASQPQHF
CDR3nt: TGTGCCAGTAGTATATTAGGAGGACAGGCCTCTCAGCCCCAGCATTTT

v_gene: TRBV27
j_gene: TRBJ1-5
d_gene: -
abundance: -
CDR3aa: CASRTRSGGGQPQHF
CDR3nt: TGTGCCAGCAGGACGAGATCGGGCGGGGGTCAGCCCCAGCATTTT

v_gene: TRBV4-3
j_gene: TRBJ1-2
d_gene: -
abundance: -
CDR3aa: CASSQGRSEGYGYTF
CDR3nt: TGCGCCAGCAGCCAAGGCCGTTCTGAGGGCTATGGCTACACCTTC

v_gene: TRBV4-1
j_gene: TRBJ2-7
d_gene: -
abundance: -
CDR3aa: CASSQDWPGYVHEQYF
CDR3nt: TGCGCCAGCAGCCAAGATTGGCCAGGGTATGTCCACGAGCAGTACTTC

v_gene: TRBV19
j_gene: TRBJ1-1
d_gene: -
abundance: -
CDR3aa: CASSIDHRGTEAFF
CDR3nt: TGTGCCAGTAGTATAGACCATCGGGGGACTGAAGCTTTCTTT

v_gene: TRBV30
j_gene: TRBJ1-6
d_gene: TRBD1
abundance: -
CDR3aa: CALRIWGQGYNSPLHF
CDR3nt: TGCGCCCTGCGGATCTGGGGACAGGGTTACAATTCACCCCTCCACTTT

v_gene: TRBV18
j_gene: TRBJ2-2
d_gene: -
abundance: -
CDR3aa: CASSPEGRSTNTGELFF
CDR3nt: TGTGCCAGCTCACCAGAGGGGAGGTCTACGAACACCGGGGAGCTGTTTTTT

v_gene: TRBV4-1
j_gene: TRBJ2-7
d_gene: TRBD1
abundance: -
CDR3aa: CASSRLGQGTYEQYF
CDR3nt: TGCGCCAGCAGCCGTCTGGGACAGGGGACCTACGAGCAGTACTTC

v_gene: TRBV6-6
j_gene: TRBJ1-1
d_gene: -
abundance: -
CDR3aa: CASSSGRLPGTEAFF
CDR3nt: TGTGCCAGCAGCTCTGGACGCCTCCCGGGGACTGAAGCTTTCTTT

v_gene: TRBV13
j_gene: TRBJ2-6
d_gene: -
abundance: -
CDR3aa: CASSLRTGTLGSGANVLTF
CDR3nt: TGTGCCAGCAGCCTCCGTACAGGTACTTTGGGGTCTGGGGCCAACGTCCTGACTTTC

v_gene: TRBV10-3
j_gene: TRBJ2-1
d_gene: -
abundance: -
CDR3aa: CASRQELNEQFF
CDR3nt: TGTGCCTCGCGACAGGAGTTAAATGAGCAGTTCTTC

v_gene: TRBV5-4
j_gene: TRBJ2-2
d_gene: TRBD1
abundance: -
CDR3aa: CASSLVGQGEVGELFF
CDR3nt: TGTGCCAGCAGCTTGGTTGGACAGGGTGAGGTCGGGGAGCTGTTTTTT

v_gene: TRBV5-6
j_gene: TRBJ2-7
d_gene: -
abundance: few
CDR3aa: CASSLWLSYEQYF
CDR3nt: TGTGCCAGCAGCTTATGGCTCTCCTACGAGCAGTACTTC

v_gene: TRBV25-1
j_gene: TRBJ2-7
d_gene: -
abundance: -
CDR3aa: CASSDPLGHQLEQYF
CDR3nt: TGTGCCAGCAGTGATCCACTTGGACATCAGCTTGAGCAGTACTTC

v_gene: TRBV6-1
j_gene: TRBJ2-7
d_gene: TRBD2
abundance: -
CDR3aa: CASSEVHSGGPYEQYF
CDR3nt: TGTGCCAGCAGTGAAGTTCACAGCGGGGGACCGTACGAGCAGTACTTC

v_gene: TRBV10-3
j_gene: TRBJ2-1
d_gene: TRBD1
abundance: -
CDR3aa: CAISESMAKGARSEQFF
CDR3nt: TGTGCCATCAGTGAGTCGATGGCAAAGGGGGCGCGAAGTGAGCAGTTCTTC

v_gene: TRBV28
j_gene: TRBJ1-2
d_gene: TRBD1
abundance: -
CDR3aa: CATFPTGSTYGYTF
CDR3nt: TGTGCCACTTTCCCGACAGGGTCGACCTATGGCTACACCTTC

v_gene: TRBV4-1
j_gene: TRBJ2-1
d_gene: -
abundance: medium-sized
CDR3aa: CASSQGVHTEQFF
CDR3nt: TGCGCCAGCAGCCAAGGTGTTCACACTGAGCAGTTCTTC

v_gene: TRBV7-8
j_gene: TRBJ1-5
d_gene: -
abundance: -
CDR3aa: CASSMWSSGLNSNQPQHF
CDR3nt: TGTGCCAGCAGCATGTGGAGCAGCGGGTTGAATAGCAATCAGCCCCAGCATTTT

v_gene: TRBV19
j_gene: TRBJ2-1
d_gene: -
abundance: -
CDR3aa: CASSTKEGLWGGIGEQFF
CDR3nt: TGTGCCAGTAGTACAAAAGAGGGTCTCTGGGGTGGGATCGGTGAGCAGTTCTTC

v_gene: TRBV4-3
j_gene: TRBJ1-4
d_gene: -
abundance: -
CDR3aa: CASSLGGQINEKLFF
CDR3nt: TGCGCCAGCAGCCTCGGCGGACAGATTAATGAAAAACTGTTTTTT

v_gene: TRBV18
j_gene: TRBJ1-2
d_gene: -
abundance: few
CDR3aa: CASSPPLAGLDYGYTF
CDR3nt: TGTGCCAGCTCACCACCCCTTGCAGGGTTGGACTATGGCTACACCTTC

v_gene: TRBV2
j_gene: TRBJ2-2
d_gene: TRBD2
abundance: -
CDR3aa: CASSDPRGVGTGELFF
CDR3nt: TGTGCCAGCAGTGACCCGCGGGGGGTAGGCACCGGGGAGCTGTTTTTT

v_gene: TRBV6-5
j_gene: TRBJ1-2
d_gene: TRBD1
abundance: -
CDR3aa: CASTTPGEGAHGYTF
CDR3nt: TGTGCCAGCACCACACCGGGCGAGGGGGCGCATGGCTACACCTTC

v_gene: TRBV6-6
j_gene: TRBJ2-7
d_gene: TRBD1
abundance: -
CDR3aa: CASSYSTGGEFEQYF
CDR3nt: TGTGCCAGCAGTTACTCGACAGGGGGAGAGTTCGAGCAGTACTTC

v_gene: TRBV14
j_gene: TRBJ2-3
d_gene: TRBD2
abundance: -
CDR3aa: CASSQDRLAGGYYTQYF
CDR3nt: TGTGCCAGCAGCCAAGATCGCCTAGCGGGGGGCTATTATACGCAGTATTTT

v_gene: TRBV11-2
j_gene: TRBJ2-7
d_gene: TRBD1
abundance: -
CDR3aa: CASSSLPGQHPGEQYF
CDR3nt: TGTGCCAGCAGCTCACTCCCGGGACAGCACCCGGGGGAGCAGTACTTC

v_gene: TRBV2
j_gene: TRBJ1-5
d_gene: TRBD1
abundance: few
CDR3aa: CASLGTEVNQPQHF
CDR3nt: TGTGCCAGCCTAGGGACAGAAGTCAATCAGCCCCAGCATTTT

v_gene: TRBV27
j_gene: TRBJ1-2
d_gene: TRBD1
abundance: -
CDR3aa: CASSLSPGTAHYGYTF
CDR3nt: TGTGCCAGCAGTTTGTCCCCCGGGACAGCGCACTATGGCTACACCTTC

v_gene: TRBV28
j_gene: TRBJ1-2
d_gene: TRBD1
abundance: -
CDR3aa: CASREPGQGRGYTF
CDR3nt: TGTGCCAGCAGAGAGCCGGGACAGGGGCGTGGCTACACCTTC

v_gene: TRBV5-5
j_gene: TRBJ2-3
d_gene: -
abundance: few
CDR3aa: CASSPRRESGTDTQYF
CDR3nt: TGTGCCAGCAGCCCCAGGAGGGAGTCGGGCACAGATACGCAGTATTTT

v_gene: TRBV13
j_gene: TRBJ1-4
d_gene: -
abundance: -
CDR3aa: CASSSFAGIANEKLFF
CDR3nt: TGTGCCAGCAGCTCGTTCGCCGGGATAGCTAATGAAAAACTGTTTTTT

v_gene: TRBV5-6
j_gene: TRBJ2-3
d_gene: TRBD1
abundance: -
CDR3aa: CASSFGQGRPDTDTQYF
CDR3nt: TGTGCCAGCAGCTTTGGACAGGGTCGACCCGACACAGATACGCAGTATTTT

v_gene: TRBV7-2
j_gene: TRBJ2-3
d_gene: -
abundance: once
CDR3aa: CASSFSGLAGADTQYF
CDR3nt: TGTGCCAGCAGCTTTTCGGGATTGGCCGGGGCAGATACGCAGTATTTT

v_gene: TRBV11-2
j_gene: TRBJ2-7
d_gene: -
abundance: -
CDR3aa: CASSLEALASSYEQYF
CDR3nt: TGTGCCAGCAGCTTAGAAGCACTAGCTAGCTCCTACGAGCAGTACTTC

v_gene: TRBV7-6
j_gene: TRBJ2-1
d_gene: -
abundance: -
CDR3aa: CASSLAGGHNEQFF
CDR3nt: TGTGCCAGCAGCTTAGCGGGGGGGCACAATGAGCAGTTCTTC

v_gene: TRBV5-4
j_gene: TRBJ1-1
d_gene: TRBD1
abundance: -
CDR3aa: CASSLSGQGASNTEAFF
CDR3nt: TGTGCCAGCAGCTTGTCGGGACAGGGGGCCTCGAACACTGAAGCTTTCTTT